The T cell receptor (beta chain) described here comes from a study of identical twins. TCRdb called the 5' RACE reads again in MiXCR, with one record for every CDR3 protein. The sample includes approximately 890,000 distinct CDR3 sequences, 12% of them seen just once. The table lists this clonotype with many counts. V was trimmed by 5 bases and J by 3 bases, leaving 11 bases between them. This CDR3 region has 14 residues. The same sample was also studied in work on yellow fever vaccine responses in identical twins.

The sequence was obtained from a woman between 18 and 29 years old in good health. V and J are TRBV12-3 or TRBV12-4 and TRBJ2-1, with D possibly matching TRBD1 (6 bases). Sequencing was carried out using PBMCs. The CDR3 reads CASSAGQNYNEQFF. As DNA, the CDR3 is TGTGCCAGCAGTGCCGGACAGAACTACAATGAGCAGTTCTTC.